This entry describes one T cell receptor (beta chain). The antigen remains undetermined. J gave up 6 bases and V 6 bases, and 4 bases lay outside the gene matches. Germline loops: CDR1 SNHLY, CDR2 FYNNEI. The CDR3 is made up of 14 amino acids. The data stem from a study of T cell repertoires in cytomegalovirus infection. Study as a whole: Selected CMV epitopes included recently identified HLA-C-restricted ones as well as well-studied HLA-B-restricted ones. Public TCR beta signatures marked donors with CMV infection and the matching HLA.

Via MiXCR, TCRdb re-called the reads, giving one row per CDR3 protein. The data contain a few hundred thousand distinct CDR3 sequences, 40% of them singletons. The V gene is TRBV2, the J gene TRBJ1-5; 11 positions match TRBD1. The sequence came from a human donor in good health (CMV status not recorded). Some clones in this sample may be carry-over from other donors' samples. Sequenced material: cultured PBMCs, taken from culture after CMV antigen stimulation. In DNA form, the CDR3 reads TGTGCCAGCAGCTGGACAGGGGGCCTTCAGCCCCAGCATTTT. This gives the protein CASSWTGGLQPQHF.